This is a list of T cell receptor beta chains from one sample in a study of STAT5B mutations in CD4+ large granular lymphocyte leukemia. The repertoire was sequenced with immunoSEQ multiplex PCR; TCRdb's copy has only in-frame clones and lacks some. The sample comprises 15,000 to 20,000 clones, around 84% of which are singletons, and approximately 13% rests with the top ten. Sequenced sample: CD4+ T cells from blood buffy coats. The receptor source for this set is a human donor in good health. CDR3s include the opening cysteine and the closing phenylalanine or tryptophan. D genes are given only for firm matches. Clone size, where shown, is once, few, many, or a class for clones that have expanded.

j_gene	v_gene	d_gene	abundance	CDR3nt	CDR3aa
TRBJ2-1	TRBV18	TRBD2	-	TGTGCCAGCTCACAAAGCGGGAGGGCCCCTGAGCAGTTCTTC	CASSQSGRAPEQFF
TRBJ2-7	TRBV6-1	-	few	TGTGCCTTGGGCGGGATTTCTTGGTCCGAGCAGTACTTC	CALGGISWSEQYF
TRBJ2-7	TRBV5-6	TRBD1	once	TGTGCCAGCAGCTTCGGGACAGGGGTCCACGAGCAGTACTTC	CASSFGTGVHEQYF
TRBJ1-5	TRBV6-5	TRBD1	-	TGTGCCAGCAGCCAACAGGGGAGCAATCAGCCCCAGCATTTT	CASSQQGSNQPQHF
TRBJ1-5	TRBV4-1	TRBD1	-	TGCGCCAGCAGCCAAGATACAGGGGGAAGCAATCAGCCCCAGCATTTT	CASSQDTGGSNQPQHF
TRBJ2-1	TRBV5-4	TRBD2	-	TGTGCCAGCAGCCATCTAGCGGGGGGAAACAATGAGCAGTTCTTC	CASSHLAGGNNEQFF
TRBJ2-7	TRBV27	-	-	TGTGCCAGCAGTAGGGGGTTCGGGGGATTCGCCTACGAGCAGTACTTC	CASSRGFGGFAYEQYF
TRBJ2-4	TRBV25-1	TRBD1	-	TGTGCCAGCAGTGATTCCGGGACAGCTTACTGGTACTTC	CASSDSGTAYWYF
TRBJ2-7	TRBV19	TRBD2	-	TGTGCCAGTAGTAGGACTAGCGCCCCCTCCTACGAGCAGTACTTC	CASSRTSAPSYEQYF
TRBJ2-1	TRBV7-2	TRBD2	few	TGTGCCAGCAGCTCTTTAGCGGGATCCGGCAATGAGCAGTTCTTC	CASSSLAGSGNEQFF